These 16 T cell receptor beta chains share one sample of origin, sequenced in a study of beta chain features in type 1 diabetes. The sequenced template was cDNA made from the entire isolated RNA. Profiling relied on immunoSEQ multiplex PCR, and the TCRdb table lists in-frame clones only, not all of them. The sample yields 200,000 to 250,000 clones, around 68% seen once. The sample comprised naive CD4+ T cells from blood. The origin of the receptors is a man aged 30 to 39 in good health.

The count of this clone is one. The J gene is TRBJ2-3, the V gene TRBV2, with TRBD2 matching over 12 bases. J gave up 4 bases and V 6 bases, and 5 bases lay outside the gene matches. The CDR3 is 15 amino acids. Germline V lookup: CDR1 SNHLY, CDR2 FYNNEI. CDR3 sequence reads: CASRRLAGVSDTQYF. Here the CDR3 DNA reads TGTGCCAGCAGACGACTAGCGGGAGTATCAGATACGCAGTATTTT. Looking up the rest from reference TRBV2 and TRBJ2-3 gives the full variable domain: EPEVTQTPSHQVTQMGQEVILRCVPISNHLYFYWYRQILGQKVEFLVSFYNNEISEKSEIFDDQFSVERPDGSNFTLKIRSTKLEDSAMYFCASRRLAGVSDTQYFGPGTRLTVL.

This clone was counted a single time. The gene calls are TRBV5-6 and TRBJ2-1, with D possibly matching TRBD1 (5 bases). This CDR3 is 13 amino acids long. The germline gives CDR1 SGHDT, CDR2 YYEEEE. Trimming left V 3 bases short and J 10 bases short, with 14 bases between. CDR3 DNA: TGTGCCAGCAGCTACCCAGGGTCTGGCGAGCAGTTCTTC. Translating gives CASSYPGSGEQFF.

The V call is TRBV6-6, the J call TRBJ2-7; 7 bases agree with TRBD2. The CDR3 totals 14 residues. Germline V lookup: CDR1 MNHNY, CDR2 SVGAGI (reference sequence). Germline trimming cut 5 bases from V and 0 bases from J; bases unmatched to any gene: 4. This CDR3 reads CASSPRTSSYEQYF. The DNA of the CDR3 is TGTGCCAGCAGTCCGCGGACTAGCTCCTACGAGCAGTACTTC.

About this clone: The same CDR3 can be traced to other DNA sequences in this sample. The chain uses TRBV9 and TRBJ2-7, with TRBD2 identical over 8 bases. CDR3 length: 14 amino acids. V shed 0 bases, J shed 1 base, and the junction held 0 bases outside the gene matches. Germline-derived CDR1 and CDR2 are SGDLS and YYNGEE. Here the CDR3 reads CASSVVAGSYEQYF. In DNA, the CDR3 is TGTGCCAGCAGCGTAGTAGCGGGGTCCTACGAGCAGTACTTC.

This chain links TRBV7-2 with TRBJ2-1; D is tentatively TRBD1 or TRBD2 (5 bases each). Trimming removed 8 bases at V and 0 bases at J, with 8 bases between. Germline CDR1 reads SGHTA; CDR2 reads FQGNSA. CDR3 length equals 13 residues. The CDR3 spells CASLRGSYNEQFF. CDR3 coding DNA: TGTGCCAGCCTGAGGGGCTCCTACAATGAGCAGTTCTTC.

This clone was detected once. The J gene is TRBJ1-1, the V gene TRBV9; no clear D gene. The CDR3 consists of 14 residues. V was cut by 3 bases and J by 0 bases, with 9 bases left in between. The V gene's germline CDR1 is SGDLS and CDR2 YYNGEE. CDR3 sequence (DNA): TGTGCCAGCAGCGCTAGTCGGTTGAACACTGAAGCTTTCTTT. Encoded protein: CASSASRLNTEAFF.

This chain uses TRBV10-3 with TRBJ2-7; D may correspond to TRBD1 or TRBD2 (5 bases each). Trimming removed 10 bases at V and 4 bases at J, with 14 bases between. Germline V gene lookup returns CDR1 ENHRY and CDR2 SYGVKD. The CDR3 runs to 12 residues. The CDR3 DNA follows: TGTGCCAGCTCCGGGACCTATTACGAGCAGTACTTC. Protein sequence: CASSGTYYEQYF.

The chain is built from TRBV9 and TRBJ2-7; the D gene is possibly TRBD2 (5 bases). The CDR3 has 14 amino acids. V gave up 3 bases and J gave up 9 bases, with 19 bases separating them. Germline V gene data show CDR1 as SGDLS and CDR2 as YYNGEE. The CDR3, as DNA: TGTGCCAGCAGCGCCACCGGGATTCTAACCAGGCAGTACTTC. This sequence encodes CASSATGILTRQYF.

The rearrangement uses TRBV21-1 and TRBJ2-2; the D call in the table, TRBD1, was not verified against the DNA. TRBV21-1 is shown as a pseudogene. This CDR3 spans 16 amino acids. This chain's CDR3 is CASSNRDRGQYGELFF. The CDR3 nucleotides read TGTGCCAGCAGCAACCGGGACAGGGGACAGTACGGGGAGCTGTTTTTT.

The table lists this clone with a count of one. Other DNA sequences of this sample code for an identical CDR3. DNA for the CDR3: TGTGCCTGGAGTGGTACAGATACGCAGTATTTT. Encoded protein: CAWSGTDTQYF. V usage is TRBV30 and J usage is TRBJ2-3; D call uncertain. Deletions cut 1 base from V and 3 bases from J, with 2 bases between. CDR3 size: 11 residues. Germline V gives CDR1 GTSNPN, CDR2 SVGIG (reference sequence). Together with reference TRBV30 and TRBJ2-3, the CDR3 gives the full variable domain: SQTIHQWPATLVQPVGSPLSLECTVEGTSNPNLYWYRQAAGRGLQLLFYSVGIGQISSEVPQNLSASRPQDRQFILSSKKLLLSDSGFYLCAWSGTDTQYFGPGTRLTVL.

The chain combines TRBV4-1 with TRBJ2-1, with D hard to call. V lost 5 bases and J 3 bases, leaving 17 bases between the germline ends. The germline V gene encodes CDR1 MGHRA and CDR2 YSYEKL. This CDR3 has 16 residues. The DNA of the CDR3 is TGCGCCAGCAGCGGAGTTGGCTACCTCATCTACAATGAGCAGTTCTTC. It encodes CASSGVGYLIYNEQFF.

This sequence joins TRBV30 and TRBJ2-2; D is perhaps TRBD2 (5 bases). Between the trimmed V and J ends, which lost 4 bases and 13 bases, there was a span of 13 bases. Germline V gene lookup returns CDR1 GTSNPN and CDR2 SVGIG (reference sequence). The CDR3 is 11 residues long. The CDR3 DNA is TGTGCCTGGAATCGGGGAGAGGTGCTGTTTTTT. It is translated as CAWNRGEVLFF.

V usage is TRBV2 and J usage is TRBJ2-1; D is uncertain. The CDR3 totals 16 residues. Looked up from germline, CDR1 is SNHLY and CDR2 is FYNNEI. V gave up 4 bases and J gave up 0 bases, with 13 bases separating them. The CDR3 loop reads CASSVSGRSSYNEQFF. DNA of the CDR3: TGTGCCAGCAGTGTGTCAGGCAGGAGCTCCTACAATGAGCAGTTCTTC.

The rearrangement links TRBV5-4 to TRBJ2-7; 8 bases match TRBD2. V was pared by 1 base and J by 2 bases, with 5 bases of the junction left unmatched. The germline CDR1 and CDR2 sequences are SGHNT and YYREEE (reference sequence). The CDR3 has 15 residues. CDR3 nucleotide sequence: TGTGCCAGCAGCTTGTTTACTAGCGGAGCCTACGAGCAGTACTTC. Translating it yields CASSLFTSGAYEQYF. Full variable domain (outside the CDR3, taken from reference TRBV5-4 and TRBJ2-7): ETGVTQSPTHLIKTRGQQVTLRCSSQSGHNTVSWYQQALGQGPQFIFQYYREEENGRGNFPPRFSGLQFPNYSSELNVNALELDDSALYLCASSLFTSGAYEQYFGPGTRLTVT.

This clone was observed a handful of times. V and J are TRBV30 and TRBJ2-2, with D unresolved. V lost 0 bases to trimming and J lost 7 bases, with 3 bases between them. Per the germline V gene, CDR1 is GTSNPN and CDR2 is SVGIG (reference sequence). The CDR3 contains 11 residues. The CDR3 loop reads CAWSVYGELFF. Here the CDR3 DNA reads TGTGCCTGGAGTGTATACGGGGAGCTGTTTTTT.

The chain carries TRBV7-9 and TRBJ2-3, with 8 bases that match TRBD1. The CDR3 consists of 15 residues. V was pared by 3 bases and J by 0 bases, with 2 bases of the junction left unmatched. From germline, CDR1 is SEHNR and CDR2 FQNEAQ (reference sequence). The DNA of the CDR3 is TGTGCCAGCAGCTTCGGACAGGGAAGCACAGATACGCAGTATTTT. Protein: CASSFGQGSTDTQYF. Full variable domain (missing parts from reference TRBV7-9 and TRBJ2-3): DTGVSQNPRHKITKRGQNVTFRCDPISEHNRLYWYRQTLGQGPEFLTYFQNEAQLEKSRLLSDRFSAERPKGSFSTLEIQRTEQGDSAMYLCASSFGQGSTDTQYFGPGTRLTVL.